The next 17 T cell receptor beta chains were all read from a single sample in a study of beta chain features in type 1 diabetes. General observations from the study: Moderately but significantly shorter TCRB CDR3s were found in Type 1 diabetes patients in all four CD4+ subsets.

For these TCRs, the target antigens are not known. Every bit of the isolated RNA underwent reverse transcription, so sequencing read expressed TCRB transcripts. The protocol was immunoSEQ multiplex PCR, while the TCRdb copy is restricted to in-frame clones and leaves out a portion. This table holds hundreds of thousands of clones, roughly 13% found once. Specimen: naive CD4+ T cells from blood. Receptors were obtained from a man younger than 35 with type 1 diabetes.

A few counts support this clone. The rearrangement joins TRBV13 to TRBJ2-2, with 8 nucleotides matching TRBD2. V trimming: 4 bases; J trimming: 1 base; junction bases outside the gene matches: 14. Germline V lookup: CDR1 PRHDT, CDR2 FYEKMQ (reference sequence). The CDR3 is made up of 19 amino acids. CDR3 bases: TGTGCCAGCAGCTCAACCTCCATATTAGCGGGGATGAACACCGGGGAGCTGTTTTTT. Its translation: CASSSTSILAGMNTGELFF.

This clone was seen a few times. The chain employs TRBV5-6 and TRBJ2-5, with 7 positions matching TRBD2. This CDR3 contains 17 residues. The junction had 11 bases not matched to a gene; V was cut back by 1 base and J by 2 bases. Germline V gives CDR1 SGHDT, CDR2 YYEEEE. CDR3 nucleotide sequence: TGTGCCAGCAGCTTGTATTCTGGCGGGGGACGACAAGAGACCCAGTACTTC. This codes for CASSLYSGGGRQETQYF.

Regarding this clone: Other DNA sequences from this sample encode an identical CDR3 as well. This chain joins TRBV7-9 and TRBJ1-2; TRBD1 might be the D (6 bases). V dropped 5 bases and J dropped 8 bases, with 12 bases sitting between them. The CDR3 runs 12 residues. Germline-derived CDR1 and CDR2 are SEHNR and FQNEAQ (reference sequence). DNA of the CDR3: TGTGCCAGCAGCGTGACAGGAACGGGCTACACCTTC. Residues: CASSVTGTGYTF.

The J gene is TRBJ2-7, the V gene TRBV6-5; D ambiguous. The CDR3 length is 13 residues. Between the trimmed V and J ends, which lost 6 bases and 2 bases, there was a span of 11 bases. Germline V gives CDR1 MNHEY, CDR2 SVGAGI. In nucleotides, the CDR3 is TGTGCCAGCAGCCTAGGCGGAACCTACGAGCAGTACTTC. Its translation: CASSLGGTYEQYF.

The chain combines TRBV25-1 with TRBJ2-5; D is ambiguous. In germline, CDR1 is MGHDK, CDR2 SYGVNS. This CDR3 is built from 13 residues. V gave up 3 bases and J gave up 2 bases, with 7 bases separating them. This CDR3 reads CASSDSIQETQYF. CDR3 DNA: TGTGCCAGCAGTGATTCCATACAAGAGACCCAGTACTTC.

The chain is built from TRBV4-2 and TRBJ1-4; possibly TRBD1 for D (5 bases). This CDR3 contains 17 residues. Germline assignment: CDR1 LGHNA and CDR2 YNFKEQ. V was shortened by 1 base and J by 6 bases, with 18 bases between the two germline ends. In DNA form, the CDR3 reads TGTGCCAGCAGCCAAGGGGACGGGGGAGCGGGATATGAAAAACTGTTTTTT. It codes for CASSQGDGGAGYEKLFF.

This clone was picked up a small number of times. This chain links TRBV10-3 with TRBJ1-5; tentatively, D is TRBD1 (6 bases). Trimming removed 3 bases at V and 7 bases at J, with 13 bases between. From germline, CDR1 is ENHRY and CDR2 SYGVKD. The CDR3 spans 14 residues. The CDR3 loop reads CAISEYGGPQPQHF. The CDR3 DNA is TGTGCCATCAGTGAATACGGGGGGCCGCAGCCCCAGCATTTT.

The chain recombines TRBV30 with TRBJ2-5; TRBD2 agrees at 11 bases. The CDR3 consists of 17 residues. The trim removed 0 bases at V and 4 bases at J, leaving 10 bases unmatched. The V gene's germline CDR1 is GTSNPN and CDR2 SVGIG (reference sequence). The CDR3 sequence is CAWSVRRTSGSRETQYF. The CDR3 DNA is TGTGCCTGGAGTGTAAGGAGAACTAGCGGGAGCAGAGAGACCCAGTACTTC.

This clone has just a few counts. The genes are TRBV7-2 and TRBJ1-2; no clear D gene. Germline V gives CDR1 SGHTA, CDR2 FQGNSA. The CDR3 is made up of 12 amino acids. V was trimmed by 1 base and J by 7 bases, leaving 7 bases between them. CDR3 bases: TGTGCCAGCAGCTTAGAGGGATTTGGCTACACCTTC. Its translation is CASSLEGFGYTF. The full variable domain, in which reference TRBV7-2 and TRBJ1-2 provide the parts outside the CDR3, is GAGVSQSPSNKVTEKGKDVELRCDPISGHTALYWYRQSLGQGLEFLIYFQGNSAPDKSGLPSDRFSAERTGGSVSTLTIQRTQQEDSAVYLCASSLEGFGYTFGSGTRLTVV.

This chain joins TRBV28 and TRBJ2-7; D is perhaps TRBD2 (5 bases). The CDR3 consists of 14 residues. Germline lookup yields CDR1 MDHEN and CDR2 SYDVKM. V was cut by 2 bases and J by 4 bases, with 12 bases left in between. The CDR3 bases are TGTGCCAGCAGTTTAACTCAGGTAGCGTACGAGCAGTACTTC. This sequence encodes CASSLTQVAYEQYF.

The genes are TRBV11-2 and TRBJ2-1, with TRBD2 matching over 9 bases. The V gene's germline CDR1 is SGHAT and CDR2 FQNNGV. This CDR3 is 14 amino acids long. Trimming cost V 4 bases and J 8 bases; bases outside gene matches: 6. Written as DNA, the CDR3 is TGTGCCAGCAGCTCTAGCGGGATGATGGATGAGCAGTTCTTC. Its protein product is CASSSSGMMDEQFF.

The chain couples TRBV6-5 to TRBJ2-1, with D possibly being TRBD1 or TRBD2 (5 bases each). CDR3 length: 14 residues. Deletions cut 10 bases from V and 1 base from J, with 14 bases between. The germline gives CDR1 MNHEY, CDR2 SVGAGI. The CDR3 spells CATRGTPSYNEQFF. In DNA form, the CDR3 reads TGTGCCACCAGAGGGACCCCTTCCTACAATGAGCAGTTCTTC.

This chain joins TRBV29-1 and TRBJ2-1; D perhaps matches TRBD2 (5 bases). CDR3 length: 16 residues. Germline CDR1 is SQVTM and CDR2 is ANQGSEA. V was cut by 2 bases and J by 0 bases, with 14 bases left in between. The CDR3 coding sequence is TGCAGCGTTGAATCCCCCGGACTCAGCTCCTACAATGAGCAGTTCTTC. Translated, it gives CSVESPGLSSYNEQFF.

The chain carries TRBV30 and TRBJ2-3; 7 bases fit TRBD1. This CDR3 has 11 amino acids. J gave up 6 bases and V 5 bases, and 2 bases lay outside the gene matches. Looked up from germline, CDR1 is GTSNPN and CDR2 is SVGIG (reference sequence). The CDR3 sequence is CAWGQADTQYF. The CDR3 region has the DNA TGTGCCTGGGGACAGGCGGATACGCAGTATTTT.

This clone has only a few counts. V usage is TRBV14 and J usage is TRBJ2-5; D is unresolved. Trimming stripped 3 bases from V and 0 bases from J, with 2 bases between. Per germline, CDR1 SGHDN and CDR2 FVKESK. The CDR3 totals 12 residues. The CDR3 coding sequence is TGTGCCAGCAGCCAGTACCAAGAGACCCAGTACTTC. Its translation is CASSQYQETQYF.

This clone came up a few times. The chain has TRBV27 and TRBJ2-2; no firm D call. Germline V gene lookup returns CDR1 MNHEY and CDR2 SMNVEV (reference sequence). This CDR3 is built from 13 residues. V gave up 5 bases and J gave up 1 base, with 5 bases separating them. The CDR3 protein is CASSPLNTGELFF. As DNA, the CDR3 is TGTGCCAGCAGTCCATTGAACACCGGGGAGCTGTTTTTT.

The chain employs TRBV4-1 and TRBJ2-3; D perhaps matches TRBD2 (6 bases). The CDR3 spans 14 residues. The germline CDR1 and CDR2 sequences are MGHRA and YSYEKL. V was trimmed by 4 bases and J by 2 bases, leaving 10 bases between them. The CDR3 region has the DNA TGCGCCAGCAGCCGACCGGGGGTCACAGATACGCAGTATTTT. It encodes CASSRPGVTDTQYF.